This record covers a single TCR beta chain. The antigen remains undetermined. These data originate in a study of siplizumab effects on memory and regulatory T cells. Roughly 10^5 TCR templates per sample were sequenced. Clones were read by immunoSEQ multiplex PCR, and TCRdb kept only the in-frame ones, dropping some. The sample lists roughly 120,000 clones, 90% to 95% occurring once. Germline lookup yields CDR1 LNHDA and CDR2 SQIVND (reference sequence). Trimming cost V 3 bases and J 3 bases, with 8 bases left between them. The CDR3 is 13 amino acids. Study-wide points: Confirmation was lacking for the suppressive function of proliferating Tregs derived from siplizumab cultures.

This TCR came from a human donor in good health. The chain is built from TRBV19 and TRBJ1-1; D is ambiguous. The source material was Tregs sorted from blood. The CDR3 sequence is CASSIRRDTEAFF. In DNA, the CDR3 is TGTGCCAGTAGTATCAGGAGGGACACTGAAGCTTTCTTT.